Listed here are 5 T cell receptor beta chains from one sample, sequenced in a study of cytomegalovirus exposure and HLA in healthy donors. The PCR used 60 Vbeta and 13 Jbeta primers. Repertoires were generated with immunoSEQ multiplex PCR, while TCRdb's copy carries only in-frame clones and drops some. Seen here are roughly 180,000 clones, around 76% observed once, and the top ten hold 1.5%. Specimen: PBMCs. Receptor source: a middle-aged man in good health and CMV-seronegative.

The V and J genes are TRBV9 and TRBJ2-5; 8 nucleotides match TRBD2. Germline V lookup: CDR1 SGDLS, CDR2 YYNGEE. The V and J ends lost 2 bases and 4 bases, in that order; junction bases with no gene match: 4. CDR3 length equals 14 residues. The CDR3 nucleotides are TGTGCCAGCAGCGTGGGGAGCGGGAGAGAGACCCAGTACTTC. Translating it yields CASSVGSGRETQYF. The full variable domain, rest sourced from reference TRBV9 and TRBJ2-5, is DSGVTQTPKHLITATGQRVTLRCSPRSGDLSVYWYQQSLDQGLQFLIQYYNGEERAKGNILERFSAQQFPDLHSELNLSSLELGDSALYFCASSVGSGRETQYFGPGTRLLVL.

The table lists this clone with a count of one. This chain connects TRBV11-3 to TRBJ2-3, with 7 bases aligning to TRBD1. The V segment lost 5 bases and the J segment 2 bases; nucleotides outside the gene matches: 4. The germline CDR1 and CDR2 sequences are SGHNT and YENEEA. The CDR3 loop spans 14 amino acids. CDR3 amino acids: CASSPTGVTDTQYF. As DNA, the CDR3 is TGTGCCAGCAGCCCAACAGGGGTCACAGATACGCAGTATTTT.

The rearrangement links TRBV7-9 to TRBJ2-3, with D perhaps matching TRBD2 (5 bases). Germline assignment: CDR1 SEHNR and CDR2 FQNEAQ (reference sequence). V shed 4 bases and J shed 2 bases, with 10 bases lying between them. The CDR3 covers 14 residues. The CDR3 loop is CASSSEEPTDTQYF. The DNA of the CDR3 is TGTGCCAGCAGCTCGGAGGAACCCACAGATACGCAGTATTTT.

The chain joins TRBV29-1 to TRBJ1-1, with a weak D call TRBD1 (5 bases). CDR3 length: 10 amino acids. V was shortened by 5 bases and J by 5 bases, with 6 bases between the two germline ends. Germline V gene sequence: CDR1 SQVTM, CDR2 ANQGSEA. As DNA, the CDR3 is TGCAGCGTTCGGGGGACTGAAGCTTTCTTT. It encodes CSVRGTEAFF. The full variable domain, with the rest looked up from reference TRBV29-1 and TRBJ1-1, is SAVISQKPSRDICQRGTSLTIQCQVDSQVTMMFWYRQQPGQSLTLIATANQGSEATYESGFVIDKFPISRPNLTFSTLTVSNMSPEDSSIYLCSVRGTEAFFGQGTRLTVV.

The rearrangement links TRBV7-9 to TRBJ1-6, with unresolved D. Trimming left V 1 base short and J 8 bases short, with 9 bases between. CDR1 is SEHNR, CDR2 FQNEAQ, per germline (reference sequence). The length of the CDR3 is 14 residues. The CDR3 sequence is CASSLDRGYSPLHF. The CDR3 DNA reads as TGTGCCAGCAGCTTAGACCGGGGTTATTCACCCCTCCACTTT.